The clone carrying this T cell receptor beta chain was observed a handful of times. Its target is not known. The source of the sample is a study of identical twins. Whole-study results and caveats: Clonotypes of the beta chain that were abundant in cord blood carried fewer insertions (memory repertoires showed none).

Trimming left V 5 bases short and J 10 bases short, with 12 bases between. The germline V gene has CDR1 SGHTA and CDR2 FQGNSA. The CDR3 contains 12 residues. Using its own MiXCR run on the 5' RACE reads, TCRdb lists one record per CDR3 protein. Among approximately 260,000 distinct CDR3 sequences listed, about 14% were seen once. The sequenced sample was memory (CD45RO+) T cells sorted from blood. This chain joins TRBV7-2 and TRBJ2-1; D not resolved. The receptor was isolated from a woman under 30 in good health. In nucleotides, the CDR3 is TGTGCCAGCAGCCCGAACAAATGGGAGCAGTTCTTC. This gives the protein CASSPNKWEQFF.